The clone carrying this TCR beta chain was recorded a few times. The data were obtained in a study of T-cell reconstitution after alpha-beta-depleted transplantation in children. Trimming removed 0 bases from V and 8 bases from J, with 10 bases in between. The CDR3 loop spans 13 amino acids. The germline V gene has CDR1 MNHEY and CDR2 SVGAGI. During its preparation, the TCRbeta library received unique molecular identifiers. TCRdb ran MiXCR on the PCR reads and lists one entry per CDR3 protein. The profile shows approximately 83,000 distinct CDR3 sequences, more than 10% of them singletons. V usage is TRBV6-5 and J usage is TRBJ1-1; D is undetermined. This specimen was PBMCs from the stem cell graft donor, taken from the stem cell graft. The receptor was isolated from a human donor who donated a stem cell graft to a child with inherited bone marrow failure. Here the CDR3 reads CASSYSGRSEAFF. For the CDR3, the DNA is TGTGCCAGCAGTTACTCAGGCAGATCGGAAGCTTTCTTT.